The 17 T cell receptor beta chains below were found in one sample sequenced in a study of blood T cell repertoires in COVID-19. Only in-frame clones appear in the TCRdb table, and some are missing; sequencing was by immunoSEQ multiplex PCR. Among tens of thousands of clones listed, about four fifths were seen once. Source material: peripheral blood. These receptor sequences come from a man older than 75 with active or convalescent COVID-19.

The rearrangement joins TRBV5-1 to TRBJ2-1, with D possibly being TRBD1 (6 bases). Trimming pared 2 bases from V and 7 bases from J, leaving 19 bases between. Germline loops: CDR1 SGHRS, CDR2 YFSETQ. The CDR3 loop spans 16 amino acids. CDR3 loop: CASSFRLIDTGNEQFF. CDR3 bases: TGCGCCAGCAGCTTCCGACTCATTGACACAGGGAATGAGCAGTTCTTC. The variable domain in full, with the rest retrieved from reference TRBV5-1 and TRBJ2-1, is KAGVTQTPRYLIKTRGQQVTLSCSPISGHRSVSWYQQTPGQGLQFLFEYFSETQRNKGNFPGRFSGRQFSNSRSEMNVSTLELGDSALYLCASSFRLIDTGNEQFFGPGTRLTVL.

The chain carries TRBV10-3 and TRBJ2-7, with 7 bases lining up with TRBD1. Germline loops: CDR1 ENHRY, CDR2 SYGVKD. The trim removed 10 bases at V and 7 bases at J, leaving 10 bases unmatched. The CDR3 sequence is 12 residues long. CDR3 loop: CANGRQGTEQYF. The DNA of the CDR3 is TGTGCCAACGGACGACAGGGAACAGAGCAGTACTTC.

The chain recombines TRBV7-2 with TRBJ1-6; tentatively, D is TRBD1 (5 bases). The germline V gene encodes CDR1 SGHTA and CDR2 FQGNSA. V was shortened by 3 bases and J by 0 bases, with 9 bases between the two germline ends. The CDR3 length is 16 residues. For the CDR3, the DNA is TGTGCCAGCAGCTTTATGCAGGGCTCCTATAATTCACCCCTCCACTTT. It specifies CASSFMQGSYNSPLHF.

This chain connects TRBV4-2 to TRBJ2-1; 12 bases match TRBD2. V lost 5 bases, J lost 4 bases, and 6 bases stayed unmatched. This CDR3 is 16 amino acids long. Germline CDR1 is LGHNA and CDR2 is YNFKEQ. This CDR3 reads CASSSGLAGPYNEQFF. The CDR3 DNA is TGTGCCAGCAGCTCGGGACTAGCGGGCCCTTACAATGAGCAGTTCTTC.

V is TRBV15 and J is TRBJ2-6; D uncertain. Germline V CDR1 and CDR2: LNHNV, YYDKDF (reference sequence). V was shortened by 0 bases and J by 2 bases, with 8 bases between the two germline ends. The CDR3 is 16 amino acids. The CDR3 bases are TGTGCCACCAGCAGAGATCGAGTAACTGGGGCCAACGTCCTGACTTTC. This translates into CATSRDRVTGANVLTF.

This clone was observed a few times. The chain links TRBV6-5 to TRBJ1-6; D might be TRBD1 (6 bases). Germline V lookup: CDR1 MNHEY, CDR2 SVGAGI. The CDR3 length is 13 residues. Trimming cost V 7 bases and J 10 bases, with 14 bases left between them. The CDR3 DNA reads as TGTGCCAGCATAGAGAGGGGGAGATCACCCCTCCACTTT. It specifies CASIERGRSPLHF.

This clone was counted between two and nine times. V usage is TRBV14 and J usage is TRBJ1-1, with D hard to call. V lost 0 bases and J lost 5, with 10 bases in between. Germline V lookup: CDR1 SGHDN, CDR2 FVKESK. This CDR3 contains 14 residues. CDR3 DNA sequence: TGTGCCAGCAGCCAAGAACGAGGGAGTACTGAAGCTTTCTTT. Its translation: CASSQERGSTEAFF.

V gene TRBV5-6 combines with J gene TRBJ2-7; D possibly corresponds to TRBD2 (6 bases). CDR1 is SGHDT and CDR2 is YYEEEE in the germline V gene. The ends were cut back, 7 bases at V and 2 bases at J, with 22 bases in the middle. The CDR3 spans 16 residues. The CDR3, as DNA: TGTGCCAGCGGGCTGGGGCCCTCGGGAGTCGCCTACGAGCAGTACTTC. This gives the protein CASGLGPSGVAYEQYF.

CDR3 sequence: CAISTRTSGTETQYF. DNA of the CDR3: TGTGCCATCAGCACTCGGACTAGCGGGACAGAGACCCAGTACTTC. The chain joins TRBV10-3 to TRBJ2-5; 12 positions match TRBD2. J was trimmed by 4 bases and V by 6 bases; bases with no gene match: 6. CDR3 length: 15 residues. From germline, CDR1 is ENHRY and CDR2 SYGVKD.

The chain joins TRBV5-6 to TRBJ1-5; unclear D gene. Germline V gene sequence: CDR1 SGHDT, CDR2 YYEEEE. V shed 0 bases and J shed 5 bases, with 6 bases lying between them. The CDR3 has 13 residues. The CDR3 DNA follows: TGTGCCAGCAGCTTGGCCCCAGATCAGCCCCAGCATTTT. Translated: CASSLAPDQPQHF.

V gene TRBV29-1 combines with J gene TRBJ2-3; 9 positions match TRBD1. CDR1 is SQVTM and CDR2 is ANQGSEA in the germline V gene. The CDR3 is 17 residues long. The V gene end was trimmed by 3 bases and the J gene end by 5 bases; junction bases not matched to a gene: 15. The CDR3: CSVDTSLGTGQRDTQYF. CDR3 sequence (DNA): TGCAGCGTTGACACGAGCCTTGGGACAGGGCAGCGAGATACGCAGTATTTT.

Only one count was recorded for this clone. CDR3 DNA: TGTGCCAGTAGTGACCGACAGGGGAGTCTCACAGATACGCAGTATTTT. This translates into CASSDRQGSLTDTQYF. This sequence joins TRBV19 and TRBJ2-3, with 8 bases that match TRBD1. This CDR3 is 16 amino acids long. The V and J ends lost 5 bases and 2 bases, in that order; junction bases with no gene match: 9. The germline V gene encodes CDR1 LNHDA and CDR2 SQIVND (reference sequence).

The V gene is TRBV4-2, the J gene TRBJ2-7, with 10 bases fitting TRBD1. V dropped 1 base and J dropped 5; count of bases not matched to a gene: 8. The CDR3 runs to 16 residues. Germline CDR1 reads LGHNA; CDR2 reads YNFKEQ. CDR3 sequence: CASSQASGQGRNEQYF. In nucleotides, the CDR3 is TGTGCCAGCAGCCAAGCATCGGGACAGGGGCGAAACGAGCAGTACTTC.

V and J are TRBV28 and TRBJ1-2; D not certain. CDR3 length: 14 amino acids. Germline assignment: CDR1 MDHEN and CDR2 SYDVKM. V lost 3 bases, J lost 1 base, and 9 bases lay in between. CDR3 sequence reads: CASSLLQINYGYTF. DNA of the CDR3: TGTGCCAGCAGTTTGTTACAGATTAACTATGGCTACACCTTC.

In DNA, the CDR3 is TGCGCCAGCAGCCCGAATACAGGGGTCCGCGAGCAGTACTTC. Its protein product is CASSPNTGVREQYF. V gene TRBV4-1 combines with J gene TRBJ2-7; 7 nucleotides line up with TRBD1. V lost 4 bases, J lost 6 bases, and 9 bases stayed unmatched. The germline V gene encodes CDR1 MGHRA and CDR2 YSYEKL. CDR3 length equals 14 residues.

This sequence joins TRBV10-3 and TRBJ2-1, with a tentative D call TRBD2 (7 bases). The V end was cut by 6 bases, the J end by 2 bases, with 17 bases between. The CDR3 loop spans 16 amino acids. The germline CDR1 and CDR2 sequences are ENHRY and SYGVKD. The DNA for the CDR3 is TGTGCCATCAGCGACGCAGGGCGGGGGCCCTACAATGAGCAGTTCTTC. The encoded protein is CAISDAGRGPYNEQFF.

V gene TRBV7-9 combines with J gene TRBJ1-3; no reliable D call. The ends were cut back, 1 base at V and 5 bases at J, with 9 bases in the middle. The germline CDR1 and CDR2 sequences are SEHNR and FQNEAQ (reference sequence). This CDR3 spans 14 amino acids. The CDR3 DNA sequence: TGTGCCAGCAGCTTAGGCACAGCCAGAAACACCATATATTTT. Amino acids: CASSLGTARNTIYF.